This TCR beta chain originates from a study of T cell responses to AZD1222 COVID-19 vaccine. The V gene lost 4 bases and the J gene lost 8 bases, with 8 bases spanning the gap. The CDR3 is 11 residues long. The germline CDR1 and CDR2 sequences are ENHRY and SYGVKD. Pooling of second doses given at about 4 or about 12 weeks was done. Notes on this clone: What it binds is not known.

The table came from immunoSEQ multiplex PCR; TCRdb's copy has only in-frame clones and leaves some out. The table lists about 150,000 clones, 92% of them singletons, with approximately 3.4% in the top ten. Regarding the study as a whole: Clonal diversity was possibly underestimated; the donors were predominantly white British and more often female.

The chain recombines TRBV10-3 with TRBJ1-2; D gene ambiguous. This specimen consisted of peripheral blood, obtained 28 days after the second AZD1222 dose. This sequence was found in an adult who received the AZD1222 COVID-19 vaccine. Here the CDR3 reads CAISGGLGYTF. In nucleotides, the CDR3 is TGTGCCATCAGTGGGGGTCTCGGCTACACCTTC.